These T cell receptor beta chains were read from a single sample in a study of OX40 agonist ivuxolimab in advanced cancers. Assay used: immunoSEQ multiplex PCR; TCRdb lists only in-frame clones, some missing. The table lists about 51,000 clones, 60% to 80% of them singletons. This specimen was CD4+ or CD8+ T cells sorted from blood, taken in a trial of the OX40 agonist ivuxolimab. The source of these receptors is an adult with an advanced solid tumor such as melanoma, head and neck, liver or kidney cancer. The CDR3 runs from the conserved cysteine through the conserved F or W. D genes are given only for firm matches. Size values are once, few and many counts, or a class for expanded clones, and some rows have none.

v_call: TRBV2
cdr3_length: 14
j_call: TRBJ2-7
clone_size: .
d_call: .
cdr3_aa: CASRTGQEINEQYF
cdr3_nt: TGTGCCAGCAGAACCGGACAAGAAATCAACGAGCAGTACTTC

v_call: TRBV27
cdr3_length: 15
j_call: TRBJ2-1
clone_size: .
d_call: .
cdr3_aa: CASSPGPSSYNEQFF
cdr3_nt: TGTGCCAGCAGTCCAGGACCCAGCTCCTACAATGAGCAGTTCTTC

v_call: TRBV7-6
cdr3_length: 13
j_call: TRBJ2-3
clone_size: .
d_call: TRBD1
cdr3_aa: CASSATGADTQYF
cdr3_nt: TGTGCCAGCAGCGCGACAGGGGCAGATACGCAGTATTTT

v_call: TRBV5-1
cdr3_length: 18
j_call: TRBJ2-7
clone_size: few
d_call: TRBD2
cdr3_aa: CASSLESGASGRVYEQYF
cdr3_nt: TGCGCCAGCAGCTTGGAATCAGGTGCTAGCGGGAGGGTGTACGAGCAGTACTTC

v_call: TRBV5-1
cdr3_length: 14
j_call: TRBJ1-4
clone_size: .
d_call: .
cdr3_aa: CASSTGLSNEKLFF
cdr3_nt: TGCGCCAGCAGCACAGGGCTTTCTAATGAAAAACTGTTTTTT

v_call: TRBV10-3
cdr3_length: 14
j_call: TRBJ2-7
clone_size: .
d_call: .
cdr3_aa: CAIRTPGQLYEQYF
cdr3_nt: TGTGCCATCAGGACACCGGGACAACTCTACGAGCAGTACTTC

v_call: TRBV20-1
cdr3_length: 11
j_call: TRBJ2-7
clone_size: .
d_call: .
cdr3_aa: CSAEGPGVQYF
cdr3_nt: TGCAGTGCTGAGGGCCCCGGGGTGCAGTACTTC

v_call: TRBV5-1
cdr3_length: 15
j_call: TRBJ2-7
clone_size: .
d_call: TRBD2
cdr3_aa: CASSFSLAGAGEQYF
cdr3_nt: TGCGCCAGCAGCTTCTCTCTAGCGGGCGCGGGGGAGCAGTACTTC

v_call: TRBV6-1
cdr3_length: 15
j_call: TRBJ1-5
clone_size: .
d_call: .
cdr3_aa: CASSGGVISNQPQHF
cdr3_nt: TGTGCCAGCAGTGGAGGGGTAATTAGCAATCAGCCCCAGCATTTT

v_call: TRBV18
cdr3_length: 12
j_call: TRBJ2-1
clone_size: .
d_call: .
cdr3_aa: CASSDRNNEQFF
cdr3_nt: TGTGCCAGCTCCGACAGAAACAATGAGCAGTTCTTC